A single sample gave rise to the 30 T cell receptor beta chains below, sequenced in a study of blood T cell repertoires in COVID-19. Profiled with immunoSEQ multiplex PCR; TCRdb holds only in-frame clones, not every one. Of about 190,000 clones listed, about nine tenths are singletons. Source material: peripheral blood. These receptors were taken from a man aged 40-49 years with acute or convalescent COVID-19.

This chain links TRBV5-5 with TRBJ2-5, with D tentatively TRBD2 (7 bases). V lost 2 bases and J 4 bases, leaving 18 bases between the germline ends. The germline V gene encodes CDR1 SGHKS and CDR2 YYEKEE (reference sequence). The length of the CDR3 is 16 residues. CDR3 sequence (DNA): TGTGCCAGCAGCTTATCCTGGGGGGGCTCTCCAGAGACCCAGTACTTC. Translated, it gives CASSLSWGGSPETQYF.

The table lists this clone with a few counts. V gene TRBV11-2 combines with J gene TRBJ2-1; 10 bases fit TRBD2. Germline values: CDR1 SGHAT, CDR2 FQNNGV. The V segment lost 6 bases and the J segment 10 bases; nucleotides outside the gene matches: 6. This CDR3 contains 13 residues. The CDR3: CASRYSGGNEQFF. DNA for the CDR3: TGTGCCAGCAGATATAGCGGGGGGAACGAGCAGTTCTTC.

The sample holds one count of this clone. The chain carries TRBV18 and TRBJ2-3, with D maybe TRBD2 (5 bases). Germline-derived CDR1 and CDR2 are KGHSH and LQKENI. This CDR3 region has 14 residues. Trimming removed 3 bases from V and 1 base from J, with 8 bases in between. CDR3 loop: CASSPRTGTDTQYF. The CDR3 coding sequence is TGTGCCAGCTCACCGAGGACTGGCACAGATACGCAGTATTTT. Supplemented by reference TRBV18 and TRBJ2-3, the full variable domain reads NAGVMQNPRHLVRRRGQEARLRCSPMKGHSHVYWYRQLPEEGLKFMVYLQKENIIDESGMPKERFSAEFPKEGPSILRIQQVVRGDSAAYFCASSPRTGTDTQYFGPGTRLTVL.

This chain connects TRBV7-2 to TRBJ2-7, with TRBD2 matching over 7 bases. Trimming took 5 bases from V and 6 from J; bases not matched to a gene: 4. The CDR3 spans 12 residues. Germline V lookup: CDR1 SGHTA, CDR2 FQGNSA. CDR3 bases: TGTGCCAGCAGCAAAGGCGGGAGCGAGCAGTACTTC. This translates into CASSKGGSEQYF.

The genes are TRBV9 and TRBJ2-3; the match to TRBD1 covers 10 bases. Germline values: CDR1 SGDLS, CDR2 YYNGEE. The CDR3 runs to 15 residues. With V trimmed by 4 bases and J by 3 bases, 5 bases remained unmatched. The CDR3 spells CASSMGQGITDTQYF. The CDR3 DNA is TGTGCCAGCAGCATGGGACAGGGGATTACAGATACGCAGTATTTT.

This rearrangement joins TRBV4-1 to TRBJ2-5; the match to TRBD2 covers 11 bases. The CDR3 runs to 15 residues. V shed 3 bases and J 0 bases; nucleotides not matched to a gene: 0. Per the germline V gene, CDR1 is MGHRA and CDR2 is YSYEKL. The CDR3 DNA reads TGCGCCAGCAGCCATAGCGGGGGGGACCAAGAGACCCAGTACTTC. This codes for CASSHSGGDQETQYF.

The CDR3 DNA sequence: TGTGCCAGTAGGACAAACAGGGGCGGTAATGAAAAACTGTTTTTT. Residues: CASRTNRGGNEKLFF. The chain carries TRBV19 and TRBJ1-4; 7 nucleotides align to TRBD1. The J segment lost 4 bases and the V segment lost 6 bases, leaving 8 bases of the junction unmatched. There are 15 residues in the CDR3. Germline V CDR1 and CDR2: LNHDA, SQIVND (reference sequence).

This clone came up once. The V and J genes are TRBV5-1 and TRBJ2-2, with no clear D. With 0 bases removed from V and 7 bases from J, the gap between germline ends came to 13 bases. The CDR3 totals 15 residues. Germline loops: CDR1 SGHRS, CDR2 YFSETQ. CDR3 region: CASSLAKAANGELFF. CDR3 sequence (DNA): TGCGCCAGCAGCTTGGCCAAGGCGGCGAACGGGGAGCTGTTTTTT.

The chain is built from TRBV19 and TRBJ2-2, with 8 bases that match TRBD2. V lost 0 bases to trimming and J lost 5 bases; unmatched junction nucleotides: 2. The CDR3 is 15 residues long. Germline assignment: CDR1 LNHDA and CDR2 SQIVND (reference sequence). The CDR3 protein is CASSIEAGVTGELFF. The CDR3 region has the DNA TGTGCCAGTAGTATAGAAGCGGGGGTGACCGGGGAGCTGTTTTTT.

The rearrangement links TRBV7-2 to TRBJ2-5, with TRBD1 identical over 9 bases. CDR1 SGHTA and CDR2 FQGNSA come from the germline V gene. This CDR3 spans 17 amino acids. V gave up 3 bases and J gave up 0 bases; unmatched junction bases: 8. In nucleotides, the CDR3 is TGTGCCAGCAGCTTTTCAGGGACAGGGACCTACCAAGAGACCCAGTACTTC. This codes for CASSFSGTGTYQETQYF.

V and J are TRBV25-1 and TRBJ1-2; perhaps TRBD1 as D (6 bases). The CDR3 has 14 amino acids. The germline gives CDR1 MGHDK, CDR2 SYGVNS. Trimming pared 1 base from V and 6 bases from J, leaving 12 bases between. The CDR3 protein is CASSEFGRGNGYTF. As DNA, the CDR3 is TGTGCCAGCAGTGAATTCGGCAGGGGAAATGGCTACACCTTC.

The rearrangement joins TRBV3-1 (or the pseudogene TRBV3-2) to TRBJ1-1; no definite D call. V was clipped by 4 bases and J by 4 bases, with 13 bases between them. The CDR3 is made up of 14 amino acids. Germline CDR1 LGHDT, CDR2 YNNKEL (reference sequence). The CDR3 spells CASSPISRGTEAFF. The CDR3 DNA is TGTGCCAGCAGCCCCATTTCTCGGGGCACTGAAGCTTTCTTT.

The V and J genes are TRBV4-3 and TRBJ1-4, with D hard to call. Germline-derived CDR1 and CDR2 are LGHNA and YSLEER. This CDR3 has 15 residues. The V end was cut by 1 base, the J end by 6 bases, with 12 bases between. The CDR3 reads CASSQGGSSDEKLFF. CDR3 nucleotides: TGCGCCAGCAGCCAAGGAGGGAGTTCCGATGAAAAACTGTTTTTT.

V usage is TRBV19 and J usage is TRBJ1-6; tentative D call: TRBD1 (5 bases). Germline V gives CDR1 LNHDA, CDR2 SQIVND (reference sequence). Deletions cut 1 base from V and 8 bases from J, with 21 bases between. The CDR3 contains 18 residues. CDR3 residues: CASSIVPGIGAGDSPLHF. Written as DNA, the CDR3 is TGTGCCAGTAGTATAGTTCCCGGAATAGGGGCGGGAGATTCACCCCTCCACTTT.

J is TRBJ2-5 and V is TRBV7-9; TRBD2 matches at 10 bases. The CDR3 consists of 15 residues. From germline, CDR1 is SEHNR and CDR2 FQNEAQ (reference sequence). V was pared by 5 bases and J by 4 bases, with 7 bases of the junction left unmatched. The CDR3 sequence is CASSRRVAGGETQYF. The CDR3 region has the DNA TGTGCCAGCAGCCGCAGGGTAGCGGGGGGAGAGACCCAGTACTTC.

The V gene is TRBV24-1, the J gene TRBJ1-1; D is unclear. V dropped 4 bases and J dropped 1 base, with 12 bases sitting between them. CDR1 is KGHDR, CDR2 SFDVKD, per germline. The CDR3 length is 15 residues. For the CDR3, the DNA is TGTGCCACCAGTGAGCTGAAGCGATCGAACACTGAAGCTTTCTTT. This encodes CATSELKRSNTEAFF.

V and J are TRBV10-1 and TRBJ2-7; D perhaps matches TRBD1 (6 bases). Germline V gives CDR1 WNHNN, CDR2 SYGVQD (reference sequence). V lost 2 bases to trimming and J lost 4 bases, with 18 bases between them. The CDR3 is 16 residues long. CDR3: CASSEGLTGLVYEQYF. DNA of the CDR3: TGCGCCAGCAGTGAGGGCCTAACAGGGTTAGTTTACGAGCAGTACTTC.

The CDR3 is CASSYQGRANQPQHF. For the CDR3, the DNA is TGTGCCAGCAGTTATCAGGGAAGGGCAAATCAGCCCCAGCATTTT. The J gene is TRBJ1-5, the V gene TRBV28; a weak D match, TRBD1 (5 bases). Germline CDR1 and CDR2: MDHEN and SYDVKM. This CDR3 spans 15 amino acids. Trimming left V 4 bases short and J 4 bases short, with 14 bases between.

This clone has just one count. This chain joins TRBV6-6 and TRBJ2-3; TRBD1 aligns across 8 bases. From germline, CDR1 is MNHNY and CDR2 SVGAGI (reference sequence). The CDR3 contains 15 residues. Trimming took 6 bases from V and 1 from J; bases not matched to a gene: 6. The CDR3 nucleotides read TGTGCCAGCAGACGAGGACAGGGAGGCACAGATACGCAGTATTTT. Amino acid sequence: CASRRGQGGTDTQYF.

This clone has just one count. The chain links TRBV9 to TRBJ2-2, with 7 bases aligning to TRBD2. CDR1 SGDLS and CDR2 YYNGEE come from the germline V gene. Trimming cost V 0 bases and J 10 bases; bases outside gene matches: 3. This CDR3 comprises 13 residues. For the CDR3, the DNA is TGTGCCAGCAGCGTAGGGGGGGGAACGGAGCTGTTTTTT. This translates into CASSVGGGTELFF.

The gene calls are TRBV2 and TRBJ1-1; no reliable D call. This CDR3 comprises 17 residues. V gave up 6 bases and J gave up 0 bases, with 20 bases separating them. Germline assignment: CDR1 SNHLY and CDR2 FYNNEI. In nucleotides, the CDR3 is TGTGCCAGCAGGCTCCACGGGGATCGTTTCTTGAACACTGAAGCTTTCTTT. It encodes CASRLHGDRFLNTEAFF. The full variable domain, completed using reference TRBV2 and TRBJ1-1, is EPEVTQTPSHQVTQMGQEVILRCVPISNHLYFYWYRQILGQKVEFLVSFYNNEISEKSEIFDDQFSVERPDGSNFTLKIRSTKLEDSAMYFCASRLHGDRFLNTEAFFGQGTRLTVV.

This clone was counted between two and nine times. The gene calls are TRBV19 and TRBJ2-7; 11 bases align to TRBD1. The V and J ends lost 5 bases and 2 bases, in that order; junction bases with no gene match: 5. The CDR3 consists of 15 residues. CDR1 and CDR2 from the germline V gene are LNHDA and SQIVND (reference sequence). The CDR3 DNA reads TGTGCCAGTAGTGTACCGGGACAGGGGGCCTACGAGCAGTACTTC. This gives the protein CASSVPGQGAYEQYF. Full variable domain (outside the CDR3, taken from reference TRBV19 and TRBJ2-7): DGGITQSPKYLFRKEGQNVTLSCEQNLNHDAMYWYRQDPGQGLRLIYYSQIVNDFQKGDIAEGYSVSREKKESFPLTVTSAQKNPTAFYLCASSVPGQGAYEQYFGPGTRLTVT.

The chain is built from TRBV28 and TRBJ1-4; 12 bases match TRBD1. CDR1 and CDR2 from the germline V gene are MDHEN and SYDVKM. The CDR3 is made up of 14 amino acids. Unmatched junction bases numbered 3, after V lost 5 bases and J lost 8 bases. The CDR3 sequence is CASSTGTGGEKLFF. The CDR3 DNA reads TGTGCCAGCAGTACCGGGACAGGGGGCGAAAAACTGTTTTTT.

CDR3 sequence reads: CASSQDQLAGDTDTQYF. In DNA, the CDR3 is TGCGCCAGCAGCCAAGATCAGCTAGCGGGGGACACAGATACGCAGTATTTT. This sequence joins TRBV4-1 and TRBJ2-3, with 10 bases matching TRBD2. CDR1 is MGHRA and CDR2 is YSYEKL in the germline V gene. Losses at the gene ends were 0 bases for V and 2 bases for J; bases not matched to a gene: 5. The CDR3 contains 17 residues.

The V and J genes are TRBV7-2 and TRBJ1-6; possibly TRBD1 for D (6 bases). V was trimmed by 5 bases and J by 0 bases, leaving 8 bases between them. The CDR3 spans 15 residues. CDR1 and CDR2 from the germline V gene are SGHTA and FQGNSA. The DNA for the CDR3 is TGTGCCAGCAGCAAGGACAGCTCCTATAATTCACCCCTCCACTTT. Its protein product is CASSKDSSYNSPLHF.

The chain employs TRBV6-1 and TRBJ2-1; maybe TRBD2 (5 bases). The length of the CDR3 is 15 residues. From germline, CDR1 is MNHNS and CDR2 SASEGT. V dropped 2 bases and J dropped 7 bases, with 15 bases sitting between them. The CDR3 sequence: CASSEKRGYGNEQFF. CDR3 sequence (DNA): TGTGCCAGCAGTGAAAAGAGAGGGTACGGGAATGAGCAGTTCTTC.

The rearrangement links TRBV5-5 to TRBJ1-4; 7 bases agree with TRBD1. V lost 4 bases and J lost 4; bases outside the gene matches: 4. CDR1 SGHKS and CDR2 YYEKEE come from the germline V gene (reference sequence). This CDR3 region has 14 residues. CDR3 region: CASSQGQYNEKLFF. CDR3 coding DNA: TGTGCCAGCAGCCAGGGACAGTATAATGAAAAACTGTTTTTT. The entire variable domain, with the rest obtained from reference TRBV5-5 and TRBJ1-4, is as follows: DAGVTQSPTHLIKTRGQQVTLRCSPISGHKSVSWYQQVLGQGPQFIFQYYEKEERGRGNFPDRFSARQFPNYSSELNVNALLLGDSALYLCASSQGQYNEKLFFGSGTQLSVL.

CDR3 sequence reads: CASSARLAGGSTDTQYF. CDR3 nucleotides: TGTGCCAGCAGCGCTCGACTAGCGGGGGGGTCCACAGATACGCAGTATTTT. The chain couples TRBV9 to TRBJ2-3; TRBD2 matches 14 bases. Germline loops: CDR1 SGDLS, CDR2 YYNGEE. The CDR3 loop spans 17 amino acids. V lost 3 bases to trimming and J lost 2 bases; unmatched junction nucleotides: 5.

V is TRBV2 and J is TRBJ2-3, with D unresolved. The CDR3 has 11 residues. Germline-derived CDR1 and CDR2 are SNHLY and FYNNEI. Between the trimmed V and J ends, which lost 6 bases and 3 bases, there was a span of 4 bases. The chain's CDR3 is CASRTTDTQYF. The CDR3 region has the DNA TGTGCCAGCAGGACAACAGATACGCAGTATTTT. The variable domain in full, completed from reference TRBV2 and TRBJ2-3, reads EPEVTQTPSHQVTQMGQEVILRCVPISNHLYFYWYRQILGQKVEFLVSFYNNEISEKSEIFDDQFSVERPDGSNFTLKIRSTKLEDSAMYFCASRTTDTQYFGPGTRLTVL.

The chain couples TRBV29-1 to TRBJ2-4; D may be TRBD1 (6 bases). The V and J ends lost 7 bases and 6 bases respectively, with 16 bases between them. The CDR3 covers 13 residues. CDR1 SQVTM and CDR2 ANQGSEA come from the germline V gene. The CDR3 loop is CSAVQGRGNIQYF. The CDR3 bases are TGCAGCGCTGTACAGGGACGGGGAAACATTCAGTACTTC.